The rows below give T cell receptor beta chains drawn from one sample of a study of cytomegalovirus exposure and HLA in healthy donors. The data were produced by immunoSEQ multiplex PCR, yet TCRdb's version contains in-frame clones alone and is incomplete. The repertoire holds approximately 89,000 clones, with approximately 60% as singletons. The specimen sequenced was PBMCs. The receptors come from a woman aged 25 to 39 in good health and CMV-seropositive. Each CDR3 is given without its conserved first and last residue.

CDR3 protein	V gene
ASGFTEISGANVLT	TRBV12-5
ASSEVNEGANVLT	TRBV6-1
ASSEEGGTASTMNTEAF	TRBV6-1
ASSTGISNYGYT	TRBV19
ASSSRTGGYNEQF	TRBV7-9
ASSFRTANTGELF	TRBV7-8
ASSSLGGQY	TRBV7-2
ASGFPRAGAYEQY	TRBV12-5
AWSVGGVKGGYT	TRBV30
ASSVGQGATNEKLF	TRBV19
ASSDQGLAKNIQY	TRBV6-1
AWSRARNPYEQY	TRBV30
ASMRAGTGELF	TRBV25-1
ASSPGRNEKLF	TRBV18
ASSDSGSGVDTQY	TRBV6-4
ASSLWTGGRTEAF	TRBV5-4
ASTRTGATNEKLF	TRBV5-1
ASSPGLAIYEQY	TRBV5-4
ASSRWTGGAYEQY	TRBV7-2
ASSIWRGGTDTQY	TRBV19
AWSVVFSTGSSGNTIY	TRBV30
ASSTSGGAYEQY	TRBV5-1
ASMVDSNQPQH	TRBV6-5
ASSQGTGWSVYEQY	TRBV4-1
ASKTSGGTYTQY	TRBV6-5
ASSIQEATNEKLF	TRBV7-9
ASSRDTRDYGYT	TRBV7-3
ASSPDNGNEKLF	TRBV18
ASTLLSQGAYEQY	TRBV5-5
ASSSGQGNYEQY	TRBV11-2